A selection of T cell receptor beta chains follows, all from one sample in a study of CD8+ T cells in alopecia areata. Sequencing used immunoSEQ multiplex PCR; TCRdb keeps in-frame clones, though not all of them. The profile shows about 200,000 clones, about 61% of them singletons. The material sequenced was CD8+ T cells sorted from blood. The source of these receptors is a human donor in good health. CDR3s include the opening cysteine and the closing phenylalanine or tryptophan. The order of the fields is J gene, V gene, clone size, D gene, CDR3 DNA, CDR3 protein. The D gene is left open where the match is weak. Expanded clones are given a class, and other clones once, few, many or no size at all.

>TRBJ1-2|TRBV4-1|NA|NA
TGCGCCAGCAGCCAGGGGGGGGATTGCACCTTC
CASSQGGDCTF
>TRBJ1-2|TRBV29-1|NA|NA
TGCAGCGTTGAAGACGATAAAGGGGGGGTTGGCTACACCTTC
CSVEDDKGGVGYTF
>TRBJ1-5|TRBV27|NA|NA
TGTGCCAGCAGTCCCCTGGAGACTGATCAGCCCCAGCATTTT
CASSPLETDQPQHF
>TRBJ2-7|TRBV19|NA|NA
TGTGCCAGCCGGGATATGGCCTACGAGCAGTACTTC
CASRDMAYEQYF
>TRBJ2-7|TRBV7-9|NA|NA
TGTGCCAGCAGCTTAGGGCTAGCGAACGAGCAGTACTTC
CASSLGLANEQYF
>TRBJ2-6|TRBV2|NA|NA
TGTGCCAGGAACGGGGCCAACGTCCTGACTTTC
CARNGANVLTF
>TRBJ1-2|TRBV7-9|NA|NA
TGTGCCAGCAGCTTAGGATTCGGCCGTTATGGCTACACCTTC
CASSLGFGRYGYTF
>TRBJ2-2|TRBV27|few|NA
TGTGCCAGTGGAATGCCCGGGGAGCTGTTTTTT
CASGMPGELFF
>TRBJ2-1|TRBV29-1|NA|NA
TGCAGCGTTGAAGGGCAGGGAATTGAGCAGTTCTTC
CSVEGQGIEQFF
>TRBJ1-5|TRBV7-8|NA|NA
TGTGCCAGCAGCCCCTCCGGGGGGCCCCACAATCAGCCCCAGCATTTT
CASSPSGGPHNQPQHF
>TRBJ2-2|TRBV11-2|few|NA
TGTGCCAGCAGCTCCTCGCAGGACACCGGGGAGCTGTTTTTT
CASSSSQDTGELFF
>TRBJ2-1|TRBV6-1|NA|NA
TGTGCCAGCAGTGCGGGCACTGAGCAGTTCTTC
CASSAGTEQFF
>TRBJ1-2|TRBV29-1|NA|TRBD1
TGCAGCGTTCCTACAGGGGCCGTTGAGGGCTACACCTTC
CSVPTGAVEGYTF
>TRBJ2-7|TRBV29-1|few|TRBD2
TGCGCCGTTGCGGGAGGGTTTGTCTCCTACGAGCAGTACTTC
CAVAGGFVSYEQYF
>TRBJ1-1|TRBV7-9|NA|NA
TGTGCCAGCAGCCGGGGAACCACAGGGCCCGGGGGCACTGAAGCTTTCTTT
CASSRGTTGPGGTEAFF
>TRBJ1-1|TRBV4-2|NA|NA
TGTGCCAGCAGCCCCGGTAGCTCATTGGGCGTTGAAGCTTTCTTT
CASSPGSSLGVEAFF
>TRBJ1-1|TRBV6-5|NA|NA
TGTGCCAGCAGTTACATGGCAGGGAGTACTGAAGCTTTCTTT
CASSYMAGSTEAFF
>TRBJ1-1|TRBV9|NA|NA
TGTGCCAGCAGCGCGTACGAAGGTGCCACTGAAGCTTTCTTT
CASSAYEGATEAFF
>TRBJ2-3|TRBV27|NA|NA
TGTGCCAGCAGACTTTCACTCTCCAGCACAGATACGCAGTATTTT
CASRLSLSSTDTQYF
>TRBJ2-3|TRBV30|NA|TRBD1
TGTGCCTGGACTGGGACAGGGAGCCCCACAGATACGCAGTATTTT
CAWTGTGSPTDTQYF
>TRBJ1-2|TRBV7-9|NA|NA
TGTGCCAGCAGCTTAGCCGTAGGGGGCTATGGCTACACCTTC
CASSLAVGGYGYTF
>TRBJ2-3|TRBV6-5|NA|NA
TGTGCCAGCAGTTACGATACCACAGATACGCAGTATTTT
CASSYDTTDTQYF